What follows are 13 T cell receptor beta chains derived from one specimen sequenced in a study of vaccination effects on CD4 cells after COVID-19. These receptors' antigens are unknown. The data were produced by immunoSEQ multiplex PCR, yet TCRdb's version contains in-frame clones alone and is incomplete. The sample lists under 65,000 clones; around 86% were seen once. Antigen-specific CD4+ T cells were expanded with viral peptide pools in the ViraFEST assay before sequencing. The culture ran for approximately 11 days before CD4+ T cells were isolated. Specimen: CD4+ T cells from PBMCs cultured with HCoV-229E spike peptides, collected before COVID-19 vaccination. These receptors all come from a human donor who received a COVID-19 vaccine.

The rearrangement joins TRBV18 to TRBJ2-2; D perhaps matches TRBD2 (6 bases). Per the germline V gene, CDR1 is KGHSH and CDR2 is LQKENI. V was cut by 3 bases and J by 7 bases, with 9 bases left in between. The CDR3 extends over 13 amino acids. The CDR3 loop reads CASSPGLHGELFF. CDR3 sequence (DNA): TGTGCCAGCTCACCGGGACTGCACGGGGAGCTGTTTTTT.

The V call is TRBV28, the J call TRBJ1-5; D is unresolved. The germline V gene encodes CDR1 MDHEN and CDR2 SYDVKM. V gave up 7 bases and J gave up 0 bases, with 7 bases separating them. The CDR3 loop spans 13 amino acids. The CDR3 DNA follows: TGTGCCAGCATCGGATATAGCAATCAGCCCCAGCATTTT. It codes for CASIGYSNQPQHF.

The chain is built from TRBV27 and TRBJ2-5; perhaps TRBD1 as D (6 bases). The germline gives CDR1 MNHEY, CDR2 SMNVEV (reference sequence). V was cut by 5 bases and J by 5 bases, with 21 bases left in between. There are 16 residues in the CDR3. The CDR3 protein is CASSPHGTSDGETQYF. The CDR3 region has the DNA TGTGCCAGCAGTCCACACGGGACATCAGACGGGGAGACCCAGTACTTC.

The chain combines TRBV19 with TRBJ1-2; D is perhaps TRBD1 (5 bases). CDR3 size: 12 residues. CDR1 LNHDA and CDR2 SQIVND come from the germline V gene (reference sequence). The ends were cut back, 7 bases at V and 7 bases at J, with 13 bases in the middle. The CDR3 region is CASMAGTFGYTF. CDR3 bases: TGTGCCAGTATGGCAGGGACCTTTGGCTACACCTTC.

V is TRBV24-1 and J is TRBJ1-4; 10 bases fit TRBD1. The germline gives CDR1 KGHDR, CDR2 SFDVKD. Trimming took 3 bases from V and 8 from J; bases not matched to a gene: 5. The CDR3 is 15 amino acids. The CDR3, as DNA: TGTGCCACCAGTGATCCCGGGACAGGGGACGAAAAACTGTTTTTT. Its translation is CATSDPGTGDEKLFF.

This clone showed up just once. The chain combines TRBV24-1 with TRBJ2-3; D gene uncertain. From germline, CDR1 is KGHDR and CDR2 SFDVKD. With 4 bases removed from V and 1 base from J, the gap between germline ends came to 11 bases. The CDR3 contains 15 residues. The CDR3 reads CATSEPGGRTDTQYF. DNA for the CDR3: TGTGCCACCAGTGAGCCAGGTGGTCGCACAGATACGCAGTATTTT.

The chain is built from TRBV12-5 and TRBJ2-1, with 8 positions matching TRBD1. J was trimmed by 8 bases and V by 6 bases; bases with no gene match: 9. This CDR3 spans 14 amino acids. CDR1 and CDR2 (germline): LGHNT, FRNRAP. The CDR3 DNA follows: TGTGCTAGTGGCCAGGACAGGGATTCACATGAGCAGTTCTTC. Protein product: CASGQDRDSHEQFF. Together with reference TRBV12-5 and TRBJ2-1, the CDR3 gives the full variable domain: DARVTQTPRHKVTEMGQEVTMRCQPILGHNTVFWYRQTMMQGLELLAYFRNRAPLDDSGMPKDRFSAEMPDATLATLKIQPSEPRDSAVYFCASGQDRDSHEQFFGPGTRLTVL.

In nucleotides, the CDR3 is TGTGCCAGCAGCCCAAAGGCCAGAATCCAAGAGACCCAGTACTTC. Translating gives CASSPKARIQETQYF. V is TRBV5-6 and J is TRBJ2-5, with D unresolved. V lost 4 bases to trimming and J lost 1 base, with 14 bases between them. The CDR3 contains 15 residues. Germline-derived CDR1 and CDR2 are SGHDT and YYEEEE.

This clone turned up a few times. The gene calls are TRBV5-1 and TRBJ2-7; 7 bases line up with TRBD1. This CDR3 region has 18 residues. V shed 0 bases, J shed 0 bases, and the junction held 12 bases outside the gene matches. CDR1 and CDR2 from the germline V gene are SGHRS and YFSETQ. The CDR3 reads CASSLVFVTGQRSYEQYV. The CDR3 bases are TGCGCCAGCAGCTTGGTCTTCGTGACGGGACAGCGCTCCTACGAGCAGTACGTC.

The chain couples TRBV11-2 to TRBJ2-3; D remains ambiguous. The V gene lost 5 bases and the J gene lost 2 bases, with 5 bases spanning the gap. The germline CDR1 and CDR2 sequences are SGHAT and FQNNGV. This CDR3 is built from 12 residues. In DNA form, the CDR3 reads TGTGCCAGCAGCCGGAACACAGATACGCAGTATTTT. Protein sequence: CASSRNTDTQYF.

The chain links TRBV9 to TRBJ2-3, with D perhaps TRBD1 (7 bases). V dropped 10 bases and J dropped 2 bases, with 11 bases sitting between them. Germline loops: CDR1 SGDLS, CDR2 YYNGEE. This CDR3 contains 12 residues. CDR3 DNA: TGTGCCTCCAGGGGGGCCACAGATACGCAGTATTTT. Its protein product is CASRGATDTQYF.

V and J are TRBV6-4 and TRBJ2-1, with D possibly matching TRBD2 (5 bases). Germline CDR1 and CDR2: MRHNA and SNTAGT. V dropped 1 base and J dropped 6 bases, with 7 bases sitting between them. This CDR3 is 13 amino acids long. CDR3 DNA sequence: TGTGCCAGCAGTGACTATGCGGGCAATGAGCAGTTCTTC. It codes for CASSDYAGNEQFF.

The chain uses TRBV6-2 or TRBV6-3 and TRBJ2-1, with TRBD1 matching over 12 bases. The V gene end was trimmed by 6 bases and the J gene end by 6 bases; junction bases not matched to a gene: 9. The CDR3 has 16 residues. Germline V gives CDR1 MNHEY, CDR2 SVGEGT. In DNA, the CDR3 is TGTGCCAGCAGCCGTAGGGGACAGGGGGCCATCAATGAGCAGTTCTTC. Translating gives CASSRRGQGAINEQFF.